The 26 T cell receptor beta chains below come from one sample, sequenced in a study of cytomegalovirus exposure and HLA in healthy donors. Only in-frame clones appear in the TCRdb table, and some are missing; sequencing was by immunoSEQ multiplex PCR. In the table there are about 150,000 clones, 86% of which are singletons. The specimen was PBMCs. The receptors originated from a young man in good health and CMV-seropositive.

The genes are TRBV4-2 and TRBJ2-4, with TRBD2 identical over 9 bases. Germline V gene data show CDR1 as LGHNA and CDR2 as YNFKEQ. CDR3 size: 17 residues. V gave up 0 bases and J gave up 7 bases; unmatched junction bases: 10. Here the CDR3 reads CASSQEKAGGPGNIQYF. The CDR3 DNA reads TGTGCCAGCAGCCAAGAGAAGGCGGGAGGGCCAGGGAACATTCAGTACTTC.

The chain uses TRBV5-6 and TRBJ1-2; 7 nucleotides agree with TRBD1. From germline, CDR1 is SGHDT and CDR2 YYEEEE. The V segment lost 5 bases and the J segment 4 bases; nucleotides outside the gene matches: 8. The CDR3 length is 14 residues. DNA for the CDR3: TGTGCCAGCAGTTTTCGACAGGGTAGCTATGGCTACACCTTC. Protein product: CASSFRQGSYGYTF.

The CDR3, as DNA: TGTGCCAGCAGCCGGACTAGCGGGGGGGCATTTGAGACCCAGTACTTC. Protein product: CASSRTSGGAFETQYF. The chain carries TRBV7-2 and TRBJ2-5; 15 bases map to TRBD2. CDR3 length: 16 residues. Germline assignment: CDR1 SGHTA and CDR2 FQGNSA. With 5 bases clipped from V and 5 bases from J, the junction kept 6 bases outside the gene matches.

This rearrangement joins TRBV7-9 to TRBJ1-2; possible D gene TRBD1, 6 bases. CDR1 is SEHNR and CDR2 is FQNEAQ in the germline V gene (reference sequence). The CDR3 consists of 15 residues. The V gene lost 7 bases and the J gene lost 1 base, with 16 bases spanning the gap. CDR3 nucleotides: TGTGCCAGCACCCCCGGGAACAGGGTTAACTATGGCTACACCTTC. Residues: CASTPGNRVNYGYTF.

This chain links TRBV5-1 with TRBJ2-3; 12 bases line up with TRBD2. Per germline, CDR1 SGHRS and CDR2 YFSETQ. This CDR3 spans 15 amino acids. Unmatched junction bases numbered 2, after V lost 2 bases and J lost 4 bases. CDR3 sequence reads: CASSFTSGGSDTQYF. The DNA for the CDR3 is TGCGCCAGCAGCTTTACTAGCGGGGGGTCAGATACGCAGTATTTT.

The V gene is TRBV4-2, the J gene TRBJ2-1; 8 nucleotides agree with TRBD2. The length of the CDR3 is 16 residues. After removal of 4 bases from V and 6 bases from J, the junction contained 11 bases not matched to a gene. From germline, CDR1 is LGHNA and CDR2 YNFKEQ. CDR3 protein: CASSPLLAGRSNEQFF. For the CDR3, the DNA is TGTGCCAGCAGCCCCCTCTTAGCGGGGAGATCCAATGAGCAGTTCTTC.

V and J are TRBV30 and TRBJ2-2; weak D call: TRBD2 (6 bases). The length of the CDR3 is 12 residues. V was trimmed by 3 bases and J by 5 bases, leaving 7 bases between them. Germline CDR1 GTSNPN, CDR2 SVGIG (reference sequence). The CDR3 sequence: CAWRGGTGELFF. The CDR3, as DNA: TGTGCCTGGAGAGGAGGGACCGGGGAGCTGTTTTTT.

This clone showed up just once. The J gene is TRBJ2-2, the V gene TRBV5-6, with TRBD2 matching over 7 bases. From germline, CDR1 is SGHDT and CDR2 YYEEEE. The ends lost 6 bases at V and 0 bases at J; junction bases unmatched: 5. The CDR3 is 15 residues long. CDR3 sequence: CASKSAGPNTGELFF. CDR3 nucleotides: TGTGCCAGCAAATCAGCGGGACCGAACACCGGGGAGCTGTTTTTT. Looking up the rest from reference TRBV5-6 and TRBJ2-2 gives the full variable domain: DAGVTQSPTHLIKTRGQQVTLRCSPKSGHDTVSWYQQALGQGPQFIFQYYEEEERQRGNFPDRFSGHQFPNYSSELNVNALLLGDSALYLCASKSAGPNTGELFFGEGSRLTVL.

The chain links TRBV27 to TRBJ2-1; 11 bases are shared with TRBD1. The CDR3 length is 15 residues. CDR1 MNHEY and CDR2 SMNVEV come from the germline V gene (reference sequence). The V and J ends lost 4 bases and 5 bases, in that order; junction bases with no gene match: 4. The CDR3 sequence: CASSSGTGGNNEQFF. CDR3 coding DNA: TGTGCCAGCAGTTCAGGGACAGGGGGTAACAATGAGCAGTTCTTC.

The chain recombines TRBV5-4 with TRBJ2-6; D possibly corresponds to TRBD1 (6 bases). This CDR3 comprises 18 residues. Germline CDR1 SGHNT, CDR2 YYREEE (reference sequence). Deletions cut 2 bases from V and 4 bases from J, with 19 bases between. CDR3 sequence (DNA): TGTGCCAGCAGCTTAGGACAGACATTGGGAACCGGGGCCAACGTCCTGACTTTC. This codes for CASSLGQTLGTGANVLTF.

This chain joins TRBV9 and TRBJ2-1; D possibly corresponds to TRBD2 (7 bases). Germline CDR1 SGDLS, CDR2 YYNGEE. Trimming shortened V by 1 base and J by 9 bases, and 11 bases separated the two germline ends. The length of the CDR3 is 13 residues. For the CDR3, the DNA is TGTGCCAGCAGCGTACTAGGGGGGGTTGAGCAGTTCTTC. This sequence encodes CASSVLGGVEQFF.

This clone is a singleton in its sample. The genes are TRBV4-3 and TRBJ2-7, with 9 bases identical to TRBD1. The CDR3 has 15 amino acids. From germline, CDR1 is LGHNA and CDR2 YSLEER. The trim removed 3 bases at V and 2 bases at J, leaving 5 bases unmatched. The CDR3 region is CASSHLRDRAYEQYF. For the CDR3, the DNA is TGCGCCAGCAGCCACCTCCGGGACAGGGCCTACGAGCAGTACTTC.

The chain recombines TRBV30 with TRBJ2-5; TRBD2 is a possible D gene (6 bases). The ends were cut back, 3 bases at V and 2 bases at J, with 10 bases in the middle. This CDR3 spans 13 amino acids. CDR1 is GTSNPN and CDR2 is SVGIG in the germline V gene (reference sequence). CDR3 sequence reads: CAWSVGGQETQYF. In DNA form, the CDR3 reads TGTGCCTGGAGCGTCGGGGGTCAAGAGACCCAGTACTTC.

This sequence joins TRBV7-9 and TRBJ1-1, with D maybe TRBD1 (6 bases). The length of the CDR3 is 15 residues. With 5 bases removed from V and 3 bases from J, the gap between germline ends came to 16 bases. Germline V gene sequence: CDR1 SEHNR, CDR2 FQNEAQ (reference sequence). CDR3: CASSPWTVSDTEAFF. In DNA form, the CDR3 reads TGTGCCAGCAGCCCCTGGACAGTAAGTGACACTGAAGCTTTCTTT.

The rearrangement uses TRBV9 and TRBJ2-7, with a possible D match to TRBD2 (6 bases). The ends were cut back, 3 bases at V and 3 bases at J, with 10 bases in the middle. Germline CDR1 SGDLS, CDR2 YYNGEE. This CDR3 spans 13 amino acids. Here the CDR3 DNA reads TGTGCCAGCAGCGGGGGGGTAGACTACGAGCAGTACTTC. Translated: CASSGGVDYEQYF. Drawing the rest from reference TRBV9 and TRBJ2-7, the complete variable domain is DSGVTQTPKHLITATGQRVTLRCSPRSGDLSVYWYQQSLDQGLQFLIQYYNGEERAKGNILERFSAQQFPDLHSELNLSSLELGDSALYFCASSGGVDYEQYFGPGTRLTVT.

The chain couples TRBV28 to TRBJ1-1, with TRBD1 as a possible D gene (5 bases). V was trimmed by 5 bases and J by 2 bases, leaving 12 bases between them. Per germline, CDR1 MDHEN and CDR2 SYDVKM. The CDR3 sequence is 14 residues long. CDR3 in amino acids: CASSLWTPNTEAFF. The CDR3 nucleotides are TGTGCCAGCAGTCTTTGGACACCTAACACTGAAGCTTTCTTT.

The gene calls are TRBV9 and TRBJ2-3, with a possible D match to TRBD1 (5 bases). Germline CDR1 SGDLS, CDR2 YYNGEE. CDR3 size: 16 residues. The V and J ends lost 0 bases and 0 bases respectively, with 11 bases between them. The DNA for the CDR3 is TGTGCCAGCAGCGTAGAGGGCAGGGTGAGCACAGATACGCAGTATTTT. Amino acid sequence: CASSVEGRVSTDTQYF.

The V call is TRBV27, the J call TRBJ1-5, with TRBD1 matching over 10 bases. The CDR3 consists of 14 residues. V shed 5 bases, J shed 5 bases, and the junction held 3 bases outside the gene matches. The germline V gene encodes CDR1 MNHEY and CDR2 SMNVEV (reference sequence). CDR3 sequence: CASSPTGGHQPQHF. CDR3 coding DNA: TGTGCCAGCAGTCCGACAGGGGGCCATCAGCCCCAGCATTTT.

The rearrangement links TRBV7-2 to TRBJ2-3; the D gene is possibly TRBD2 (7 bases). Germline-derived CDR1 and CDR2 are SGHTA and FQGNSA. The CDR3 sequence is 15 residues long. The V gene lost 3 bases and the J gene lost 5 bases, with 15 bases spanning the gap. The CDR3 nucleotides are TGTGCCAGCAGCTTTGGCGGGGGCCTGGGAGATACGCAGTATTTT. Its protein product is CASSFGGGLGDTQYF.

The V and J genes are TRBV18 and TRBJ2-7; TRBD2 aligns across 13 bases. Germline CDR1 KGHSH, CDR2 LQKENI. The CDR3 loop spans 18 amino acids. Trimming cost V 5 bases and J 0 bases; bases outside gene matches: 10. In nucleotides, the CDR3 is TGTGCCAGCTCAACCCGGACTAGCGGGGGAACGAGCTCCTACGAGCAGTACTTC. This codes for CASSTRTSGGTSSYEQYF.

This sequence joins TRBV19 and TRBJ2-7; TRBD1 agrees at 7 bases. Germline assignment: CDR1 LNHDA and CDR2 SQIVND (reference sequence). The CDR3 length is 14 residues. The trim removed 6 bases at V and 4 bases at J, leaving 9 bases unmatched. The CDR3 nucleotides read TGTGCCAGTAGCTCACAGGGGATCACGTACGAGCAGTACTTC. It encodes CASSSQGITYEQYF.

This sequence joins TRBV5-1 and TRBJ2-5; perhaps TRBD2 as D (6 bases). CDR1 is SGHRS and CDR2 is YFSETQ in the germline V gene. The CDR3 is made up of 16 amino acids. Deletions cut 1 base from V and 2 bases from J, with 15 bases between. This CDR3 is CASSLPPSSEQETQYF. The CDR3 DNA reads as TGCGCCAGCAGCTTGCCTCCCTCTAGCGAACAAGAGACCCAGTACTTC.

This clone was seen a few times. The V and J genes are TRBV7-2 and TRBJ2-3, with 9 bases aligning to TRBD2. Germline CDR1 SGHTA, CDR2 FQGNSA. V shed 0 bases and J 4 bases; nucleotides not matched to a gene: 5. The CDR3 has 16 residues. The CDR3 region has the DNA TGTGCCAGCAGCTTAGCGGGCGCGGGGGGGCCAGATACGCAGTATTTT. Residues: CASSLAGAGGPDTQYF.

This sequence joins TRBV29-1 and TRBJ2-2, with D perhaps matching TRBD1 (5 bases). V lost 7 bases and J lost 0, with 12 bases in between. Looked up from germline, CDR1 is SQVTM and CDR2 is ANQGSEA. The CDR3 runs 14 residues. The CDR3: CSARLTANTGELFF. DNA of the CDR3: TGCAGCGCTAGACTGACAGCGAACACCGGGGAGCTGTTTTTT.

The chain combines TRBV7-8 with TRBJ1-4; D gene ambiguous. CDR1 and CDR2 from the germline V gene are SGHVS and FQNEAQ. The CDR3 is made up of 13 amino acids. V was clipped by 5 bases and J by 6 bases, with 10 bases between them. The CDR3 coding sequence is TGTGCCAGCAGCCCCCGCGGGGATGAAAAACTGTTTTTT. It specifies CASSPRGDEKLFF.

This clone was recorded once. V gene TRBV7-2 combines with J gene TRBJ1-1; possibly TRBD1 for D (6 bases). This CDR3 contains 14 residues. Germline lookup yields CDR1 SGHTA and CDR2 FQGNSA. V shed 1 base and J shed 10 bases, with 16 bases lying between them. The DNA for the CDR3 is TGTGCCAGCAGCTTAGTTCTGGGGGACAAGGCAGCTTTCTTT. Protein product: CASSLVLGDKAAFF. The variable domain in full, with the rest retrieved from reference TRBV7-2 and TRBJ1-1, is GAGVSQSPSNKVTEKGKDVELRCDPISGHTALYWYRQSLGQGLEFLIYFQGNSAPDKSGLPSDRFSAERTGGSVSTLTIQRTQQEDSAVYLCASSLVLGDKAAFFGQGTRLTVV.